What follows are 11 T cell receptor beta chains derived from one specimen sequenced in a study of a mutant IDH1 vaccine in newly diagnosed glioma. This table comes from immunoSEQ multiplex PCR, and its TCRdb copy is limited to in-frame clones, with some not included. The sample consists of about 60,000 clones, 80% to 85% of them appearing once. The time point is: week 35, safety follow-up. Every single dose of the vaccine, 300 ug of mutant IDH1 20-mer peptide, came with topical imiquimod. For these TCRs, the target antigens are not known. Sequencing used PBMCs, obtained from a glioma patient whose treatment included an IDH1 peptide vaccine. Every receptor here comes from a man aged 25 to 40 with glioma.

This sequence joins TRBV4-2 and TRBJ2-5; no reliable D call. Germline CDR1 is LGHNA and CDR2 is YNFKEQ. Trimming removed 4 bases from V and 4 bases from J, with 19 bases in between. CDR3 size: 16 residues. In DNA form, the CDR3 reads TGTGCCAGCAGCCTAGAAGGAGCCCTTAAAAGAGAGACCCAGTACTTC. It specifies CASSLEGALKRETQYF.

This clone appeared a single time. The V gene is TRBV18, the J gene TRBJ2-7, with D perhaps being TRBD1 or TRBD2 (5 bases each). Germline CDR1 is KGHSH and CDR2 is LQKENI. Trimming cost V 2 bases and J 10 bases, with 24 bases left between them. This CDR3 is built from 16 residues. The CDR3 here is CASSPKEEGNLLGQYF. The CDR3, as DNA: TGTGCCAGCTCACCAAAGGAAGAGGGGAACTTGTTAGGTCAGTACTTC.

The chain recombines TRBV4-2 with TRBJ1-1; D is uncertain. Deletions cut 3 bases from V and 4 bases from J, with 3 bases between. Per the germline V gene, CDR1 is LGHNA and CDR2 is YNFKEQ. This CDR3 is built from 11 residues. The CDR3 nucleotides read TGTGCCAGCAGCCATGGCACTGAAGCTTTCTTT. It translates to CASSHGTEAFF.

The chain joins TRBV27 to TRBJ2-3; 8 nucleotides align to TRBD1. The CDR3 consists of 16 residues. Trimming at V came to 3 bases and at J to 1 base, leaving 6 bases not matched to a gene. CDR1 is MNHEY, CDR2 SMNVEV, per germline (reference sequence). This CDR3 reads CASSFGQGYRTDTQYF. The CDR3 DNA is TGTGCCAGCAGTTTCGGACAGGGCTATCGCACAGATACGCAGTATTTT.

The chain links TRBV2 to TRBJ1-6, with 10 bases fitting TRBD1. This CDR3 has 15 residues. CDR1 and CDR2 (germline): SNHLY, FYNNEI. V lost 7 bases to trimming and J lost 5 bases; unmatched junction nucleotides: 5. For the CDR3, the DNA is TGTGCCAGCACCCGGGACAGGGGTAATAATTCACCCCTCCACTTT. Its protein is CASTRDRGNNSPLHF.

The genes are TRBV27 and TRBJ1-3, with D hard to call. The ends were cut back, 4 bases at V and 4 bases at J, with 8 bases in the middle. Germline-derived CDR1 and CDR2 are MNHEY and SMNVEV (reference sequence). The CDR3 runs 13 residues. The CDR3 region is CASSSGVGNTIYF. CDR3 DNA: TGTGCCAGCAGTTCTGGGGTCGGAAACACCATATATTTT.

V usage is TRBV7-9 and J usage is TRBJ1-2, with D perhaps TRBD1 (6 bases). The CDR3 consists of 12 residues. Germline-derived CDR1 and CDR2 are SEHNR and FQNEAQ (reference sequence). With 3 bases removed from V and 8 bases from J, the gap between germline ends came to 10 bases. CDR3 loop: CASSLSGDGYTF. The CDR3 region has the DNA TGTGCCAGCAGCTTGTCAGGGGACGGCTACACCTTC.

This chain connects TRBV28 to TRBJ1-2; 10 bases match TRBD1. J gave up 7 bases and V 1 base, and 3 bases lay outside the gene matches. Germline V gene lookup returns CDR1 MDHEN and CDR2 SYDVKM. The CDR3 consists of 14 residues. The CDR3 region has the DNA TGTGCCAGCAGTTTATCTTGGACAGGGGGTGGCTACACCTTC. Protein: CASSLSWTGGGYTF.

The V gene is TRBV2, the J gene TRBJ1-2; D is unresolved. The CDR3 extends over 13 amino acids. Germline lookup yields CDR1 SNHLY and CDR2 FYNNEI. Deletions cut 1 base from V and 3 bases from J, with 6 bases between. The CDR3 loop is CASSEEAYYGYTF. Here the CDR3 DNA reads TGTGCCAGCAGTGAAGAAGCCTACTATGGCTACACCTTC.

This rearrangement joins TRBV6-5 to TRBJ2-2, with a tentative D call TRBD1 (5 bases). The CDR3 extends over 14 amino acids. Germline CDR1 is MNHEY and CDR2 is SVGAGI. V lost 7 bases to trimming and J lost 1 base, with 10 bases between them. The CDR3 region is CASKAQVNTGELFF. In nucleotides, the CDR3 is TGTGCCAGCAAGGCACAGGTGAACACCGGGGAGCTGTTTTTT.

CDR3 in DNA: TGTGCCAGCAGGGGGCCGGGGAACTATGGCTACACCTTC. This translates into CASRGPGNYGYTF. This chain links TRBV7-6 with TRBJ1-2; D possibly corresponds to TRBD1 (5 bases). Germline CDR1 is SGHVS and CDR2 is FNYEAQ. This CDR3 contains 13 residues. Trimming took 6 bases from V and 2 from J, leaving 10 bases between them.